This T cell receptor (beta chain) stems from a study of shared clonotypes between healthy human individuals. The study's findings and limits: Generally, estimated richness proved larger in naive subsets than it did in memory subsets. Sharing across four donors was highest in naive CD4 (around 5%) and lowest in memory CD8 (roughly 0.4%).

Notes on this clone: Its antigen is as yet unknown.

Germline V gene sequence: CDR1 SQVTM, CDR2 ANQGSEA. This CDR3 has 13 amino acids. The germline V and J ends were trimmed by 1 base and 4 bases, with 9 bases remaining between them. Per the study methods: Without quality scores, immunoSEQ junctional reads could not be filtered like full-length reads. TCRdb's table, derived via immunoSEQ multiplex PCR, lists solely in-frame clones and lacks some. V and J calls and clone size follow that table, whereas D and trimming were derived from the DNA. The sample gives around 990,000 clones, around three quarters of which show up once; roughly 0.82% is in the top ten.

Material for sequencing was memory CD4+ T cells from PBMCs. Subset defined: CD45RA-negative fraction. This chain connects TRBV29-1 to TRBJ2-3; D is uncertain. This TCR derives from a man between 18 and 29 years old in good health. Some clones in this sample may be carry-over from other donors' samples. CDR3 loop: CSVEVGSSDTQYF. Written as DNA, the CDR3 is TGCAGCGTTGAAGTGGGTTCTTCAGATACGCAGTATTTT.